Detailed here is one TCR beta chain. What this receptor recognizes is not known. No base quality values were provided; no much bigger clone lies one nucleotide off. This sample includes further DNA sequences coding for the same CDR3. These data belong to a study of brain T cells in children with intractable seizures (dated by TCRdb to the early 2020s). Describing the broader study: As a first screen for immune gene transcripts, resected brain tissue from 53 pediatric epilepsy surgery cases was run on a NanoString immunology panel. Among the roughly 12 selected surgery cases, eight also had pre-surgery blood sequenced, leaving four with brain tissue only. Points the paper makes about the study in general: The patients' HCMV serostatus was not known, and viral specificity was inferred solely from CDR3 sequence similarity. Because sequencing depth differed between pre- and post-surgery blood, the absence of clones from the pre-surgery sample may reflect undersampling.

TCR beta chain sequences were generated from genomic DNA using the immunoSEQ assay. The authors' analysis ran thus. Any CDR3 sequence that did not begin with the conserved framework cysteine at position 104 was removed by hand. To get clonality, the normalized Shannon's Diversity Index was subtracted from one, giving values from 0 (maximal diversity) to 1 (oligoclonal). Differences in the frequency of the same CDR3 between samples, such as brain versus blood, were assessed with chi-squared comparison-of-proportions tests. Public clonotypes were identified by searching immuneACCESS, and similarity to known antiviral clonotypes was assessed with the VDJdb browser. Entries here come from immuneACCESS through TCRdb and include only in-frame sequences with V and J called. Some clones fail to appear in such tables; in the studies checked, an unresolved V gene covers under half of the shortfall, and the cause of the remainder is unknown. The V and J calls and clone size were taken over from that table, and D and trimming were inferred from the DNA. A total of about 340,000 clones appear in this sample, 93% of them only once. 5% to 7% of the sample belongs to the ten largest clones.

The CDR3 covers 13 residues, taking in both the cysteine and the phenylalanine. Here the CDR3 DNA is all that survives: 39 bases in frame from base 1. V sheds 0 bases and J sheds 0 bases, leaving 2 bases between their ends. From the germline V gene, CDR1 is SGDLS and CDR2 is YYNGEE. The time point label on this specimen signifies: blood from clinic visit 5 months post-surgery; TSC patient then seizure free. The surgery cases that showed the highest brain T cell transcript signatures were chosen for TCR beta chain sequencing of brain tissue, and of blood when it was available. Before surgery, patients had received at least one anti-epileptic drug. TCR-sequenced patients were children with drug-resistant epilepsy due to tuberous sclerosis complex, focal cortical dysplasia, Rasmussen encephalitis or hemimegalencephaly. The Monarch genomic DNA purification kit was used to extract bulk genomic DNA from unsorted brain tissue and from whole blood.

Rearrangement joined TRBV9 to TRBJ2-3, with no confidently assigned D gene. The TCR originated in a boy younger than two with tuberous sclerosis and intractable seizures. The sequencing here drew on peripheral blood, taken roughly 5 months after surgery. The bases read TGTGCCAGCAGCGTAGCAAGCACAGATACGCAGTATTTT. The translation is CASSVASTDTQYF. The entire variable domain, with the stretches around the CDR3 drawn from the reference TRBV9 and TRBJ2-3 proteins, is DSGVTQTPKHLITATGQRVTLRCSPRSGDLSVYWYQQSLDQGLQFLIQYYNGEERAKGNILERFSAQQFPDLHSELNLSSLELGDSALYFCASSVASTDTQYFGPGTRLTVL.